This TCR beta chain was captured by sequencing in a study of control samples from healthy donors and cancer patients. This clone occurred once. Generated by immunoSEQ multiplex PCR, the TCRdb table keeps only in-frame clones and is missing some. The data show approximately 150,000 clones, 85% to 90% seen once. The sequenced material came from PBMCs. The receptor's source is a man between 45 and 60 years old with head and neck cancer.

The CDR3 is CASSLEATSVYEQYF. The CDR3 DNA reads as TGCGCCAGCAGCTTGGAGGCTACATCCGTTTACGAGCAGTACTTC. The chain carries TRBV5-1 and TRBJ2-7; D not resolved. The V gene lost 0 bases and the J gene lost 4 bases, with 14 bases spanning the gap. Germline assignment: CDR1 SGHRS and CDR2 YFSETQ. CDR3 size: 15 residues.